The rows below give T cell receptor beta chains drawn from one sample of a study of T cell responses to AZD1222 COVID-19 vaccine. The method was immunoSEQ multiplex PCR; TCRdb's version includes in-frame clones alone and lacks a portion of them. Among 80,000 or so clones listed, about nine tenths were seen once. The sequences come from peripheral blood, collected on day 0 of AZD1222 vaccination. Every receptor here comes from an adult in good health. CDR3s include the opening cysteine and the closing phenylalanine or tryptophan. A D gene is named only where the DNA matches it firmly. Clone size is given for some rows only: seen once, a few or many times, or a class if the clone is expanded.

d_call clone_size j_call cdr3_length v_call cdr3_nt cdr3_aa
- - TRBJ1-5 15 TRBV7-8 TGTGCCAGCAGCTTAGAAGGGTGGTGGATCCAGCCCCAGCATTTT CASSLEGWWIQPQHF
- - TRBJ1-2 15 TRBV11-1 TGTGCCAGCAGCTTAAAGGGAACCCCTAACTATGGCTACACCTTC CASSLKGTPNYGYTF
- - TRBJ1-4 15 TRBV19 TGTGCCAGTAGTCCCCGGACAGCAACTAATGAAAAACTGTTTTTT CASSPRTATNEKLFF
TRBD1 - TRBJ1-3 12 TRBV2 TGTGCCAGCCGGACAGGGGGAAACACCATATATTTT CASRTGGNTIYF
- - TRBJ1-1 13 TRBV5-1 TGCGCCAGCAGCCCAGGGTCCAACACTGAAGCTTTCTTT CASSPGSNTEAFF
TRBD1 - TRBJ1-2 12 TRBV2 TGTGCCGGCTGGAGGGGGCAGGATGGCTACACCTTC CAGWRGQDGYTF
- once TRBJ1-1 13 TRBV7-8 TGTGCCAGCAGAAGTAGTCAGAACACTGAAGCTTTCTTT CASRSSQNTEAFF
- few TRBJ1-5 14 TRBV19 TGTGCCAGTACCATCCGCGCCGCCGATCGGTTTAGGCATTTT CASTIRAADRFRHF
TRBD1 - TRBJ2-1 15 TRBV7-8 TGTGCCAGCAGCTTTCTCCAGGGGGTAGAACATGAGCAGTTCTTC CASSFLQGVEHEQFF
TRBD1 - TRBJ1-2 15 TRBV13 TGTGCCAGCAGCACCCGACAGGGGGCGGGCTATGGCTACACCTTC CASSTRQGAGYGYTF
- - TRBJ1-2 13 TRBV6-5 TGTGCCAGCAGTCAGGGGAACGACTATGGCTACACCTTC CASSQGNDYGYTF
- - TRBJ2-3 19 TRBV7-3 TGTGCCAGCAGACTTCGGGGGACCAAGAGAACTTACCGCACAGATACGCAGTATTTT CASRLRGTKRTYRTDTQYF
- - TRBJ2-1 16 TRBV5-1 TGCGCCAGCAGCCCTACCGGGACCATAACTTACAATGAGCAGTTCTTC CASSPTGTITYNEQFF
- - TRBJ1-3 12 TRBV2 TGTGCCAGCATGTCTTCTGGAAACACCATATATTTT CASMSSGNTIYF
- - TRBJ1-2 11 TRBV6-2/TRBV6-3 TGTGCCAGCAGTTACCCTACAAGCTACACCTTC CASSYPTSYTF
- - TRBJ1-2 16 TRBV11-2 TGTGCCAGCAGCTTGGGCCCGGGGCCCAATAACTATGGCTACACCTTC CASSLGPGPNNYGYTF
TRBD1 - TRBJ1-1 13 TRBV12-3/TRBV12-4 TGTGCCAGCAGCCGGGACAGGGTTTTTGGAGCTTTCTTT CASSRDRVFGAFF
TRBD1 - TRBJ1-5 16 TRBV6-1 TGTGCCAGCAGTGTGGGTACGACAGGGGGCAATCAGCCCCAGCATTTT CASSVGTTGGNQPQHF
- - TRBJ1-1 13 TRBV7-3 TGTGCCAGCAGCTTACTAATGAACACTGAAGCTTTCTTT CASSLLMNTEAFF
TRBD1 once TRBJ1-1 16 TRBV7-9 TGTGCCAGCAGCCCCCGGGCAGGGGGAGGGGACACTGAAGCTTTCTTT CASSPRAGGGDTEAFF
- once TRBJ1-3 15 TRBV28 TGTGCCAGCAGTTTAGATGTCAGTTCTGGAAACACCATATATTTT CASSLDVSSGNTIYF
- - TRBJ1-3 11 TRBV25-1 TGTGCCAGCATAGGAGTACACACCATATATTTT CASIGVHTIYF
TRBD1 - TRBJ1-1 16 TRBV5-4 TGTGCCAGCAGGCCTGGACAGGGATGGCTGCACACTGAAGCTTTCTTT CASRPGQGWLHTEAFF
- - TRBJ1-5 15 TRBV30 TGTGCCTGGAGTCGGACGGGTAATAGCAATCAGCCCCAGCATTTT CAWSRTGNSNQPQHF
- - TRBJ1-1 13 TRBV5-4 TGTGCCAGCAGCTTTTCTTTGGTTACTGAAGCTTTCTTT CASSFSLVTEAFF
- - TRBJ1-3 15 TRBV9 TGTGCCAGCAGCGTAGGGCGGGGCACTGGAAACACCATATATTTT CASSVGRGTGNTIYF
- - TRBJ2-7 14 TRBV7-3 TGTGCCAGCAGTCTAGAGGGGTCTACCTACGAGCAGTACTTC CASSLEGSTYEQYF
- - TRBJ1-5 14 TRBV19 TGTGCCAGTCAGGACAGCCTCGGGTCTCAGCCCCAGCATTTT CASQDSLGSQPQHF
- - TRBJ2-7 16 TRBV5-1 TGCGCCAGCAGCTTGCAAACTCAGGGGCGACCCTACGAGCAGTACTTC CASSLQTQGRPYEQYF
TRBD2 once TRBJ2-7 13 TRBV14 TGTGCCAGCAGCCTCAGCGGGGCCGGCGAGCAGTACTTC CASSLSGAGEQYF
TRBD1 - TRBJ1-2 14 TRBV5-1 TGCGCCAGCAGCGCCTGGACAGGGATAGATGGCTACACCTTC CASSAWTGIDGYTF
TRBD1 - TRBJ1-2 15 TRBV30 TGTGCCTGGAGTGCCGGGACAGAGGTGGGCTATGGCTACACCTTC CAWSAGTEVGYGYTF
TRBD1 - TRBJ1-6 14 TRBV6-5 TGTGCCAGCACCCCGACAGGGGATAATTCACCCCTCCACTTT CASTPTGDNSPLHF
- once TRBJ1-6 14 TRBV7-8 TGTGCCAGCAACGTACAGGGTTACGGTTCACCCCTCCACTTT CASNVQGYGSPLHF
TRBD1 once TRBJ2-7 14 TRBV6-5 TGTGCCAGCAGACAGGGACAGGGATCCTACGAGCAGTACTTC CASRQGQGSYEQYF
TRBD1 - TRBJ1-1 14 TRBV19 TGTGCCAGTAGAGGAACAGGGGCGAACACTGAAGCTTTCTTT CASRGTGANTEAFF
- - TRBJ1-5 14 TRBV2 TGTGCCAGCAGTCGACAGGTTTACAATCAGCCCCAGCATTTT CASSRQVYNQPQHF
- - TRBJ1-2 8 TRBV7-9 TGTGCCAGCGGTGGCTACACCTTC CASGGYTF
- - TRBJ1-5 14 TRBV7-9 TGTGCCAGCAGCTTAGGCGGCAGGCGGCAGCCCCAGCATTTT CASSLGGRRQPQHF
TRBD1 - TRBJ1-1 15 TRBV19 TGTGCCAGTAGTATCGGGACAGGGGGGTACACTGAAGCTTTCTTT CASSIGTGGYTEAFF
TRBD1 few TRBJ1-6 13 TRBV28 TGTGCCAGCAGCAAGGGACAGGGACGGACCCTCCACTTT CASSKGQGRTLHF
- few TRBJ1-5 14 TRBV28 TGTGCCAGCAGTGCCCGGGACGCGGTTCAGCCCCAGCATTTT CASSARDAVQPQHF
TRBD2 - TRBJ2-1 16 TRBV14 TGTGCCAGCAGCCGGACTAGCGGGGGAACCTACAATGAGCAGTTCTTC CASSRTSGGTYNEQFF
TRBD2 - TRBJ2-1 15 TRBV6-4 TGTGCCAGCAGTCGAAGCGGGGGGGCCCCCAATGAGCAGTTCTTC CASSRSGGAPNEQFF
TRBD1 - TRBJ2-2 14 TRBV29-1 TGCAGCGTATACGGGACAGGGAACACCGGGGAGCTGTTTTTT CSVYGTGNTGELFF